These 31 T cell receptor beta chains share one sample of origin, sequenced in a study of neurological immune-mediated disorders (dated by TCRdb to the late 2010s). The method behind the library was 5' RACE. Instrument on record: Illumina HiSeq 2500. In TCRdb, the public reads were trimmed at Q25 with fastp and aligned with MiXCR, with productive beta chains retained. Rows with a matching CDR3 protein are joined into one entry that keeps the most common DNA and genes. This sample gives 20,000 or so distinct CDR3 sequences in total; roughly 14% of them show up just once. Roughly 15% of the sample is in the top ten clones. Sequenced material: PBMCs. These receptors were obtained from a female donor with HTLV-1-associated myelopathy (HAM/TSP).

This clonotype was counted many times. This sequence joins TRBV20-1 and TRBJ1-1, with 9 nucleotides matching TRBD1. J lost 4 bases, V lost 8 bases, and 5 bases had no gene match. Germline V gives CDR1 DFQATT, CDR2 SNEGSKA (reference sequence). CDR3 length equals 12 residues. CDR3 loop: CSLWDRVTEAFF. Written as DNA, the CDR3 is TGCAGTTTATGGGACAGGGTCACTGAAGCTTTCTTT.

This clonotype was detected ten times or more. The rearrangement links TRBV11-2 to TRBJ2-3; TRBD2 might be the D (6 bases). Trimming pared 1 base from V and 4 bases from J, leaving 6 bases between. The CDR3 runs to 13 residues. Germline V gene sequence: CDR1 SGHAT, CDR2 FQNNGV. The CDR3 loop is CASSLGLADTQYF. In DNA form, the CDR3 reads TGTGCCAGCAGCTTAGGACTAGCAGATACGCAGTATTTT.

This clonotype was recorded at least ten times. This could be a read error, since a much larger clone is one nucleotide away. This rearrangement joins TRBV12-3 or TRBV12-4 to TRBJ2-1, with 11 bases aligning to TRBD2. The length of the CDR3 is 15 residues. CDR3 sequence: CTSSLGTSGNNEQFF. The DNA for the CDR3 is TGTACCAGCAGTTTAGGGACTAGCGGAAACAATGAGCAGTTCTTC.

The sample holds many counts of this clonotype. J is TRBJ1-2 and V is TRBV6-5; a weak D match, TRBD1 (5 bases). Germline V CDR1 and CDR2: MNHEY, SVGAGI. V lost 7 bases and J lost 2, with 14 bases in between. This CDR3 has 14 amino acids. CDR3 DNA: TGTGCCAGCACCCGAGGGGCCGCAAACTATGGCTACACCTTC. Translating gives CASTRGAANYGYTF.

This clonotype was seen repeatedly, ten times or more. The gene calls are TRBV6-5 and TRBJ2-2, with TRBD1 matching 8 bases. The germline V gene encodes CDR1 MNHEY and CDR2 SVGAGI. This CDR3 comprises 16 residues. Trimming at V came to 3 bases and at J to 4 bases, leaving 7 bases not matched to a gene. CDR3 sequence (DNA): TGTGCCAGCAGTTATCGGGGCAGGGGGCGCACCGGGGAGCTGTTTTTT. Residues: CASSYRGRGRTGELFF.

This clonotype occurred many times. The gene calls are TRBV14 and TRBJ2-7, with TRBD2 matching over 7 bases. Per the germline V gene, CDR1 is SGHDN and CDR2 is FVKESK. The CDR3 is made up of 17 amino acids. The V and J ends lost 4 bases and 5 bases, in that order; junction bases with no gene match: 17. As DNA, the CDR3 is TGTGCCAGCAGCCCTTCGATTAGCAAGCAAGCGGGGCACGAGCAGTACTTC. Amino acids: CASSPSISKQAGHEQYF.

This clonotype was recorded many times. In DNA, the CDR3 is TGTGCCAGCAGCCAAGATCACGGGTACTCCTACAATGAGCAGTTCTTC. Its protein product is CASSQDHGYSYNEQFF. The chain carries TRBV14 and TRBJ2-1; D gene ambiguous. The CDR3 is made up of 16 amino acids. Trimming left V 0 bases short and J 0 bases short, with 9 bases between. Germline lookup yields CDR1 SGHDN and CDR2 FVKESK.

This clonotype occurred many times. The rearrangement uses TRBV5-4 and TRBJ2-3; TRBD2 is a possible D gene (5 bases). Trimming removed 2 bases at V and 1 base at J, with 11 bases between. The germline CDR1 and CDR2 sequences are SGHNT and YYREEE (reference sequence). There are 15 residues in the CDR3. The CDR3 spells CASSLSGLRTDTQYF. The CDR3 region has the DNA TGTGCCAGCAGCTTAAGCGGCCTCCGCACAGATACGCAGTATTTT.

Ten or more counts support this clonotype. The CDR3 sequence is CASSPSTGRYTGELFF. CDR3 bases: TGTGCCAGCAGCCCCTCGACAGGGCGGTACACCGGGGAGCTGTTTTTT. The V and J genes are TRBV5-8 and TRBJ2-2; 7 bases align to TRBD1. The germline V gene has CDR1 SGHTS and CDR2 YDEGEE. V shed 4 bases, J shed 3 bases, and the junction held 9 bases outside the gene matches. This CDR3 has 16 amino acids.

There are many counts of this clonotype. The CDR3 loop reads CASSLQHNTEAFF. In DNA, the CDR3 is TGTGCCAGCAGCTTACAACACAACACTGAAGCTTTCTTT. The V call is TRBV7-9, the J call TRBJ1-1; D not certain. Germline values: CDR1 SEHNR, CDR2 FQNEAQ (reference sequence). The CDR3 loop spans 13 amino acids. V lost 2 bases, J lost 2 bases, and 6 bases lay in between. The full variable domain, its missing parts supplied by reference TRBV7-9 and TRBJ1-1, is DTGVSQNPRHKITKRGQNVTFRCDPISEHNRLYWYRQTLGQGPEFLTYFQNEAQLEKSRLLSDRFSAERPKGSFSTLEIQRTEQGDSAMYLCASSLQHNTEAFFGQGTRLTVV.

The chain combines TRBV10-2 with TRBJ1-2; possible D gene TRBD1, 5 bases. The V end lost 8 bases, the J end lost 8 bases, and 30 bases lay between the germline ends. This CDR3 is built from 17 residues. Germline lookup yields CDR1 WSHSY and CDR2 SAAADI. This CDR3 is CASGGAFRGLSMEGYTF. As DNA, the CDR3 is TGCGCCAGCGGCGGGGCGTTTCGTGGTCTATCTATGGAGGGCTACACCTTC.

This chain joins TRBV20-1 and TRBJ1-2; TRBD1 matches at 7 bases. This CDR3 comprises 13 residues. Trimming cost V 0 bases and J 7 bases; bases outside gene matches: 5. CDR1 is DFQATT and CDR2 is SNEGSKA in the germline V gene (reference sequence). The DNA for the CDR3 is TGCAGTGCTAGAGATAGTAGGGGGCTTGGCTACACCTTC. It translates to CSARDSRGLGYTF.

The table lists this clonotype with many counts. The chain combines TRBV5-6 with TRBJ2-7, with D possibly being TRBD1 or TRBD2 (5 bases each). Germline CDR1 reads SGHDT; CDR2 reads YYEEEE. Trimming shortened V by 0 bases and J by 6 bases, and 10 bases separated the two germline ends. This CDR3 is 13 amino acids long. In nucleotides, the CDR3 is TGTGCCAGCAGCTTGGTAGGGGACGGCGAGCAGTACTTC. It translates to CASSLVGDGEQYF.

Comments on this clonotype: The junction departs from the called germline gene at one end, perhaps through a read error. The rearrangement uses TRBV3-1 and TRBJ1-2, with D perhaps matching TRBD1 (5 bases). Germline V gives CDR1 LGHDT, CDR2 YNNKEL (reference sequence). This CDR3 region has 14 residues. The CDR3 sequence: CASAQGLDIGGCTF. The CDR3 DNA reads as TGTGCAAGCGCTCAGGGCCTAGATATCGGTGGCTGCACCTTC.

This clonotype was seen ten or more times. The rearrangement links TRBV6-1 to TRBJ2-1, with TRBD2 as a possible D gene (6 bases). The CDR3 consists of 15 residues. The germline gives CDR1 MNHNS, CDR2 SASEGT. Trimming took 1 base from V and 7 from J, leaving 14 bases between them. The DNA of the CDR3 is TGTGCCAGCAGTGAAGTGTCGGGAGCTAGGAATGAGCAGTTCTTC. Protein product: CASSEVSGARNEQFF.

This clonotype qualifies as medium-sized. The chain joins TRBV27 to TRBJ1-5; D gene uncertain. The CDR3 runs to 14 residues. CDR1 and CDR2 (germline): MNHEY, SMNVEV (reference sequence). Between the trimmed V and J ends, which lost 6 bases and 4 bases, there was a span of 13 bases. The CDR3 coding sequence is TGTGCCAGCAGGCGGGAAGGGCTTAATCAGCCCCAGCATTTT. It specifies CASRREGLNQPQHF.

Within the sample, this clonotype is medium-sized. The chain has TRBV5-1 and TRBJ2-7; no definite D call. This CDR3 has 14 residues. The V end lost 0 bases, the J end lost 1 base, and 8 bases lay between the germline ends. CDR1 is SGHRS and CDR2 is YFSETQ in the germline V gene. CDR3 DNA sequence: TGCGCCAGCAGCTTGGGAGTACTATCCTACGAGCAGTACTTC. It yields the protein CASSLGVLSYEQYF.

CDR3 loop: CSVGQGADTQYF. Written as DNA, the CDR3 is TGCAGCGTTGGGCAGGGAGCAGATACGCAGTATTTT. The V call is TRBV29-1, the J call TRBJ2-3; D is perhaps TRBD1 or TRBD2 (5 bases each). The CDR3 totals 12 residues. Trimming took off 4 bases at V and 4 bases at J, with 9 bases between the two ends. Germline CDR1 SQVTM, CDR2 ANQGSEA.

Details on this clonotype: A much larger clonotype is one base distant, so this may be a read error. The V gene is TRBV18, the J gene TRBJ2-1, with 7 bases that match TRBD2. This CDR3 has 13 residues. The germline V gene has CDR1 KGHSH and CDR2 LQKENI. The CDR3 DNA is TGTGCCAGATCACCACCGGGGGGAGATGAGCAGTTCTTC. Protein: CARSPPGGDEQFF. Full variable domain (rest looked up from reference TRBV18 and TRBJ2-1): NAGVMQNPRHLVRRRGQEARLRCSPMKGHSHVYWYRQLPEEGLKFMVYLQKENIIDESGMPKERFSAEFPKEGPSILRIQQVVRGDSAAYFCARSPPGGDEQFFGPGTRLTVL.

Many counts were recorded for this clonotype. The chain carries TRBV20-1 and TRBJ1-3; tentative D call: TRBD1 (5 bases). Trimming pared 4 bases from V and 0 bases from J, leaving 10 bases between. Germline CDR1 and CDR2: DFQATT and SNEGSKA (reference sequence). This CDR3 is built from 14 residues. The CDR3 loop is CSATGSGSGNTIYF. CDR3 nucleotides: TGCAGTGCTACAGGGTCGGGCTCTGGAAACACCATATATTTT.

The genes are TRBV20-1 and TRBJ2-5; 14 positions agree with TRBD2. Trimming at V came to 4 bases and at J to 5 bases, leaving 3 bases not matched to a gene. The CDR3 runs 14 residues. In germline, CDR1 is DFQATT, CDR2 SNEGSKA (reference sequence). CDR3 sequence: CSATTSGGVETQYF. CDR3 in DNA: TGCAGTGCTACGACTAGCGGGGGGGTCGAGACCCAGTACTTC.

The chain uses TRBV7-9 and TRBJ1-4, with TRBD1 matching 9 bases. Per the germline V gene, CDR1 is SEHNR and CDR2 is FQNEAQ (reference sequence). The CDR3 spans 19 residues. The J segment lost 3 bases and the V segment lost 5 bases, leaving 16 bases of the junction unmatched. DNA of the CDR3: TGTGCCAGCAGCCCAGAACCGGGACAGGGCACGCTGTCTAATGAAAAACTGTTTTTT. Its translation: CASSPEPGQGTLSNEKLFF. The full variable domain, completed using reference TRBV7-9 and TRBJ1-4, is DTGVSQNPRHKITKRGQNVTFRCDPISEHNRLYWYRQTLGQGPEFLTYFQNEAQLEKSRLLSDRFSAERPKGSFSTLEIQRTEQGDSAMYLCASSPEPGQGTLSNEKLFFGSGTQLSVL.

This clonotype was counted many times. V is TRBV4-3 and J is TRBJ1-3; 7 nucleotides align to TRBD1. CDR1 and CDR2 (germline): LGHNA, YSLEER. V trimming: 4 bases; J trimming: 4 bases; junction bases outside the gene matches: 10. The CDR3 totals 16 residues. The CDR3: CASSPFPTGRGNTIYF. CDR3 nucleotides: TGCGCCAGCAGCCCTTTTCCGACAGGGCGGGGAAACACCATATATTTT.

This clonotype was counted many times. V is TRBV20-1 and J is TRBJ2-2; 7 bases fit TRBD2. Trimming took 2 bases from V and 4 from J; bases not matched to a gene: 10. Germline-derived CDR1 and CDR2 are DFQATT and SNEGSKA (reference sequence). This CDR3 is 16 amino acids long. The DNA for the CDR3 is TGCAGTGCTAGACCCTTCTGGGAGGGAATCACCGGGGAGCTGTTTTTT. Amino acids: CSARPFWEGITGELFF.

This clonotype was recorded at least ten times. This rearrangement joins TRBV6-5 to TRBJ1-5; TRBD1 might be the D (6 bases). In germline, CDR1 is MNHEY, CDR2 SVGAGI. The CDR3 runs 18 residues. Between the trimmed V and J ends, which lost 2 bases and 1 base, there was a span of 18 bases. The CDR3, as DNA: TGTGCCAGCAGTTACAGGTGGGCAGGGGAAGGGAGCAATCAGCCCCAGCATTTT. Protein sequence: CASSYRWAGEGSNQPQHF.

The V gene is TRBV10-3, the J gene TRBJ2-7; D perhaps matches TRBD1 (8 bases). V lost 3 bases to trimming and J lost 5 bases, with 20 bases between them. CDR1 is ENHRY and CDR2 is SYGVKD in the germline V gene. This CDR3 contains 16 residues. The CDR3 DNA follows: TGTGCCATCAGTGACCCGTACAGGGGGGGGCCGAACGAGCAGTACTTC. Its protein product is CAISDPYRGGPNEQYF.

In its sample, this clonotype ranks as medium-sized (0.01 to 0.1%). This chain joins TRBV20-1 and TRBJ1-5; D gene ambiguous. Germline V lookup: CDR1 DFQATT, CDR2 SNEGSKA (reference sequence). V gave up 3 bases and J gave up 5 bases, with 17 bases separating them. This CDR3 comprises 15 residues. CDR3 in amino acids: CSASAGPVLDQPQHF. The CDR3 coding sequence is TGCAGTGCTAGCGCTGGACCGGTCCTTGATCAGCCCCAGCATTTT.

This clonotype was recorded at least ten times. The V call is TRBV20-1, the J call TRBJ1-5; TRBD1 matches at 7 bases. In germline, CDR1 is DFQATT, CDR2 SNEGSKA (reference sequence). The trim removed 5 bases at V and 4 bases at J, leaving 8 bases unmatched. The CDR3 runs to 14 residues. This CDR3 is CSAFVGTANQPQHF. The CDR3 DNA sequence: TGCAGTGCTTTTGTCGGGACAGCAAATCAGCCCCAGCATTTT.

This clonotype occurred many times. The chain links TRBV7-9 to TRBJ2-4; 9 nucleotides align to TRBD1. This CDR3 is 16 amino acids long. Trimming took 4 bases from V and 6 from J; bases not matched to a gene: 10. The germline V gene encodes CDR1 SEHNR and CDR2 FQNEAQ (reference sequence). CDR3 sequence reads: CASSSLDRGRRNIQYF. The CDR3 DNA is TGTGCCAGCAGCTCCCTGGACAGGGGAAGAAGAAACATTCAGTACTTC. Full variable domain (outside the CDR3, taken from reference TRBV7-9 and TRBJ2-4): DTGVSQNPRHKITKRGQNVTFRCDPISEHNRLYWYRQTLGQGPEFLTYFQNEAQLEKSRLLSDRFSAERPKGSFSTLEIQRTEQGDSAMYLCASSSLDRGRRNIQYFGAGTRLSVL.

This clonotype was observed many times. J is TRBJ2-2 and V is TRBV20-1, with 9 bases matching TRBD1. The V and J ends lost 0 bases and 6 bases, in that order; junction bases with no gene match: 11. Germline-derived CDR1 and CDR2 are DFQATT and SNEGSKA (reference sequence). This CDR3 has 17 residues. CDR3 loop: CSARDPSGQGFSGELFF. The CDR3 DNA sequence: TGCAGTGCTAGAGATCCCTCGGGACAGGGCTTCTCCGGGGAGCTGTTTTTT.

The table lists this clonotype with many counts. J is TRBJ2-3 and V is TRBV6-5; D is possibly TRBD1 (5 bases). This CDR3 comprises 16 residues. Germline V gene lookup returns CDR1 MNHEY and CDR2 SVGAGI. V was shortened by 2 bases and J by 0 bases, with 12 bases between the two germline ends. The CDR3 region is CASSYGARTSTDTQYF. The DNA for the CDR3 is TGTGCCAGCAGTTACGGGGCCCGGACGAGCACAGATACGCAGTATTTT.